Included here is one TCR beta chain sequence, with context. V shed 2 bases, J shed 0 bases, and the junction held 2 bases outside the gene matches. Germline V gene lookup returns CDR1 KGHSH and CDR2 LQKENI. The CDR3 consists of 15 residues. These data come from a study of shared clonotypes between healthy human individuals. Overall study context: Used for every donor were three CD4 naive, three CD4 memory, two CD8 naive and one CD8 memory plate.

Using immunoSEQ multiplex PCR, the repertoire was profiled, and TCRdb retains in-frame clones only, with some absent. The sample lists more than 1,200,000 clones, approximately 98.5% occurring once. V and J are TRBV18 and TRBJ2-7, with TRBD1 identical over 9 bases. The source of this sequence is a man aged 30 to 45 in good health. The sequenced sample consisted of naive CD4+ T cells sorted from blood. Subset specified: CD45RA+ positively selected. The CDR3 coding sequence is TGTGCCAGCTCACCAGACAGGGGGAGCTCCTACGAGCAGTACTTC. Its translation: CASSPDRGSSYEQYF.